The 22 T cell receptor beta chains given below trace back to one sample, sequenced in a study of response to subunit inactivated influenza vaccine. Via MiXCR, TCRdb re-called the RT-PCR reads, giving one row per CDR3 protein. The sample lists roughly 570,000 distinct CDR3 sequences, 10% to 15% occurring once. The sequences come from PBMCs from blood, collected roughly 6 weeks after vaccination. These receptors originate from a man aged 50 to 60 who received an inactivated influenza vaccine.

This clonotype has a handful of counts. The V call is TRBV6-1, the J call TRBJ2-7, with 14 bases matching TRBD2. Germline V gene lookup returns CDR1 MNHNS and CDR2 SASEGT. The CDR3 covers 16 residues. V lost 6 bases to trimming and J lost 6 bases; unmatched junction nucleotides: 10. The CDR3 here is CASSPPGTSGSSEQYF. The CDR3 DNA is TGTGCCAGCAGCCCCCCGGGGACTAGCGGGAGTTCCGAGCAGTACTTC.

This clonotype occurred many times. V usage is TRBV27 and J usage is TRBJ1-1; D may be TRBD1 (5 bases). V shed 3 bases and J shed 1 base, with 9 bases lying between them. This CDR3 spans 14 amino acids. Germline values: CDR1 MNHEY, CDR2 SMNVEV (reference sequence). The CDR3 spells CASSLGRGNTEAFF. The CDR3 DNA sequence: TGTGCCAGCAGTTTGGGACGAGGGAACACTGAAGCTTTCTTT.

The V and J genes are TRBV28 and TRBJ1-4; unclear D gene. The CDR3 runs 15 residues. Trimming cost V 1 base and J 6 bases, with 12 bases left between them. Per germline, CDR1 MDHEN and CDR2 SYDVKM. This CDR3 is CASSLYREEDEKLFF. The CDR3 bases are TGTGCCAGCAGTTTATACAGAGAAGAAGATGAAAAACTGTTTTTT.

The chain has TRBV6-1 and TRBJ1-4; D is possibly TRBD1 (5 bases). Germline V gives CDR1 MNHNS, CDR2 SASEGT. This CDR3 has 16 residues. Trimming took off 5 bases at V and 2 bases at J, with 15 bases between the two ends. The CDR3 sequence: CASSLSRAATNEKLFF. In DNA, the CDR3 is TGTGCCAGCAGTCTGAGCAGGGCTGCGACTAATGAAAAACTGTTTTTT.

The table lists this clonotype with many counts. The genes are TRBV10-3 and TRBJ2-3, with TRBD2 as a possible D gene (5 bases). Germline V gives CDR1 ENHRY, CDR2 SYGVKD. This CDR3 has 14 residues. Trimming removed 10 bases at V and 2 bases at J, with 16 bases between. The CDR3 coding sequence is TGTGCCACATTAGCGACGGGGAACACAGATACGCAGTATTTT. Protein product: CATLATGNTDTQYF.

This clonotype has just a few counts. V and J are TRBV6-2 or TRBV6-3 and TRBJ1-5, with D unresolved. With 6 bases removed from V and 6 bases from J, the gap between germline ends came to 15 bases. CDR1 is MNHEY and CDR2 is SVGEGT in the germline V gene. This CDR3 is built from 14 residues. CDR3 in DNA: TGTGCCAGCAGCCCGACAAACGCAGGTCAGCCCCAGCATTTT. Its translation is CASSPTNAGQPQHF.

The V and J genes are TRBV20-1 and TRBJ1-2; 8 bases line up with TRBD1. The CDR3 sequence is 15 residues long. V lost 6 bases, J lost 2 bases, and 11 bases stayed unmatched. Germline CDR1 DFQATT, CDR2 SNEGSKA (reference sequence). CDR3 region: CSAAGQARSNYGYTF. DNA for the CDR3: TGCAGTGCGGCGGGACAGGCCAGGTCCAACTATGGCTACACCTTC.

This clonotype was seen a few times. The V gene is TRBV20-1, the J gene TRBJ1-5; no definite D call. Per germline, CDR1 DFQATT and CDR2 SNEGSKA (reference sequence). Trimming cost V 1 base and J 0 bases, with 13 bases left between them. This CDR3 is 16 amino acids long. In DNA form, the CDR3 reads TGCAGTGCTAGAGTTGGAAACTTAAATAGCAATCAGCCCCAGCATTTT. Protein product: CSARVGNLNSNQPQHF.

The sample holds a few counts of this clonotype. This rearrangement joins TRBV7-2 to TRBJ2-5; perhaps D is TRBD1 or TRBD2 (5 bases each). This CDR3 has 17 amino acids. The V gene's germline CDR1 is SGHTA and CDR2 FQGNSA. V was pared by 5 bases and J by 6 bases, with 25 bases between. The CDR3 loop is CASSPGDPGENGKTQYF. CDR3 nucleotide sequence: TGTGCCAGCAGCCCCGGGGACCCTGGCGAGAACGGCAAGACCCAGTACTTC.

This clonotype has a count of ten or more. The rearrangement uses TRBV4-3 and TRBJ2-7; D is possibly TRBD1 (6 bases). The CDR3 consists of 16 residues. Trimming removed 0 bases from V and 2 bases from J, with 14 bases in between. CDR1 and CDR2 (germline): LGHNA, YSLEER. The CDR3 nucleotides are TGCGCCAGCAGCCAAGAAGGCAACAGGGCTCCCTACGAGCAGTACTTC. As protein: CASSQEGNRAPYEQYF.

This clonotype turned up a few times. The CDR3 region is CASRRHTEAFF. CDR3 coding DNA: TGTGCCAGCCGGAGACACACTGAAGCTTTCTTT. The V call is TRBV28, the J call TRBJ1-1, with no clear D. The CDR3 has 11 residues. CDR1 is MDHEN and CDR2 is SYDVKM in the germline V gene. V dropped 8 bases and J dropped 3 bases, with 7 bases sitting between them.

This clonotype has just a few counts. The chain joins TRBV12-3 or TRBV12-4 to TRBJ2-1; 7 bases align to TRBD2. The V and J ends lost 6 bases and 7 bases, in that order; junction bases with no gene match: 15. The CDR3 totals 16 residues. CDR3 protein: CASRPVGGSLRNEQFF. The CDR3 coding sequence is TGTGCCAGCAGACCCGTGGGGGGGTCCCTACGGAATGAGCAGTTCTTC.

This clonotype appeared a few times. The gene calls are TRBV7-2 and TRBJ2-3; a possible D gene is TRBD2 (5 bases). V was trimmed by 0 bases and J by 8 bases, leaving 6 bases between them. The germline V gene encodes CDR1 SGHTA and CDR2 FQGNSA. The CDR3 covers 12 residues. The CDR3 DNA follows: TGTGCCAGCAGCTTAGCTGAGGGTACGCAGTATTTT. This codes for CASSLAEGTQYF.

The V gene is TRBV7-9, the J gene TRBJ2-3, with D perhaps matching TRBD2 (6 bases). CDR1 is SEHNR, CDR2 FQNEAQ, per germline (reference sequence). The CDR3 is made up of 15 amino acids. The V and J ends lost 4 bases and 2 bases respectively, with 13 bases between them. The CDR3 here is CASSSHRGNTDTQYF. CDR3 nucleotides: TGTGCCAGCAGCTCTCACCGGGGGAACACAGATACGCAGTATTTT.

This clonotype was recorded at least ten times. CDR3: CSVRGEARLETQYF. The CDR3 bases are TGCAGTGTTCGCGGAGAGGCCAGGCTGGAGACCCAGTACTTC. The chain links TRBV20-1 to TRBJ2-5; D gene unclear. Germline V CDR1 and CDR2: DFQATT, SNEGSKA (reference sequence). This CDR3 contains 14 residues. The V end lost 7 bases, the J end lost 5 bases, and 20 bases lay between the germline ends.

The chain joins TRBV12-3 or TRBV12-4 to TRBJ2-1, with 8 positions matching TRBD2. The CDR3 consists of 15 residues. Unmatched junction bases numbered 5, after V lost 3 bases and J lost 4 bases. The DNA for the CDR3 is TGTGCCAGCAGTTTCGGGGGGGCGCTTTACAATGAGCAGTTCTTC. The encoded protein is CASSFGGALYNEQFF.

This clonotype was seen repeatedly, ten times or more. The chain links TRBV12-3 or TRBV12-4 to TRBJ2-3, with a possible D match to TRBD1 (6 bases). The CDR3 covers 15 residues. The V and J ends lost 6 bases and 1 base respectively, with 14 bases between them. This chain's CDR3 is CASRLSGVRTDTQYF. CDR3 sequence (DNA): TGTGCCAGCAGGTTGTCAGGGGTCCGCACAGATACGCAGTATTTT.

The chain combines TRBV12-3 or TRBV12-4 with TRBJ2-5, with D unclear. The CDR3 contains 13 residues. The V end was cut by 7 bases, the J end by 2 bases, with 11 bases between. The CDR3: CASKFKKQETQYF. The CDR3 DNA reads as TGTGCCAGCAAGTTTAAGAAGCAAGAGACCCAGTACTTC.

There are a few counts of this clonotype. The genes are TRBV7-9 and TRBJ1-6; unclear D gene. CDR1 is SEHNR and CDR2 is FQNEAQ in the germline V gene (reference sequence). The V end was cut by 4 bases, the J end by 12 bases, with 7 bases between. This CDR3 is 11 amino acids long. This CDR3 is CASSSRGPLHF. The CDR3 bases are TGTGCCAGCAGCTCCCGCGGACCCCTCCACTTT.

The chain joins TRBV7-3 to TRBJ2-3; 9 positions match TRBD1. This CDR3 is 13 amino acids long. V lost 5 bases to trimming and J lost 8 bases; unmatched junction nucleotides: 5. Per the germline V gene, CDR1 is SGHTA and CDR2 is FQGTGA. As DNA, the CDR3 is TGTGCCAGCAGCCCCACAGGGGGCCTTACGCAGTATTTT. It specifies CASSPTGGLTQYF. Based on the CDR3 plus reference TRBV7-3 and TRBJ2-3, the full variable domain is GAGVSQTPSNKVTEKGKYVELRCDPISGHTALYWYRQSLGQGPEFLIYFQGTGAADDSGLPNDRFFAVRPEGSVSTLKIQRTERGDSAVYLCASSPTGGLTQYFGPGTRLTVL.

This clonotype was counted a few times. The rearrangement uses TRBV12-3 or TRBV12-4 and TRBJ1-5; D is unresolved. The CDR3 has 15 amino acids. The V end lost 6 bases, the J end lost 1 base, and 13 bases lay between the germline ends. The CDR3 DNA follows: TGTGCCAGCAGGGCGCGGGGAGGCAGCAATCAGCCCCAGCATTTT. This sequence encodes CASRARGGSNQPQHF.

This clonotype occurred once. A single base separates this from a much larger clone, so it may be a read error. This chain links TRBV12-3 or TRBV12-4 with TRBJ2-3; TRBD2 aligns across 8 bases. With V trimmed by 3 bases and J by 8 bases, 4 bases remained unmatched. The CDR3 loop spans 13 amino acids. The CDR3 nucleotides read TGTGCCAGCAGTTTCGGGGGGGCAGCTACGCAGTATTTT. Translated, it gives CASSFGGAATQYF.